These 8 T cell receptor beta chains originate from one sample sequenced in a study of T-cell reconstitution after alpha-beta-depleted transplantation in children. Unique molecular identifiers were used to barcode this TCRbeta library. TCRdb redid the calling of the PCR reads with MiXCR, one entry per CDR3 protein. The profile shows some 220,000 distinct CDR3 sequences, roughly a tenth of them singletons. The sample here was PBMCs, taken before TCRalphabeta/CD19-depleted stem cell transplant. These receptors were obtained from a child younger than two with acute myeloid leukemia, due to receive a stem cell transplant.

This clonotype was recorded at least ten times. The chain is built from TRBV5-1 and TRBJ2-1; TRBD1 matches at 8 bases. CDR1 is SGHRS and CDR2 is YFSETQ in the germline V gene. This CDR3 has 15 amino acids. V was pared by 0 bases and J by 7 bases, with 6 bases of the junction left unmatched. DNA of the CDR3: TGCGCCAGCAGCTTGGAGACAGGGGTTGTAAATGAGCAGTTCTTC. Protein sequence: CASSLETGVVNEQFF. Full variable domain (remainder filled in from reference TRBV5-1 and TRBJ2-1): KAGVTQTPRYLIKTRGQQVTLSCSPISGHRSVSWYQQTPGQGLQFLFEYFSETQRNKGNFPGRFSGRQFSNSRSEMNVSTLELGDSALYLCASSLETGVVNEQFFGPGTRLTVL.

This clonotype was found many times. The gene calls are TRBV28 and TRBJ1-1; TRBD1 matches 10 bases. Trimming cost V 6 bases and J 6 bases; bases outside gene matches: 4. Germline CDR1 and CDR2: MDHEN and SYDVKM. This CDR3 comprises 13 residues. CDR3 nucleotides: TGTGCCAGCAGGACCGGGACAGGGGCTGAAGCTTTCTTT. It codes for CASRTGTGAEAFF. The full variable domain, in which reference TRBV28 and TRBJ1-1 provide the parts outside the CDR3, is DVKVTQSSRYLVKRTGEKVFLECVQDMDHENMFWYRQDPGLGLRLIYFSYDVKMKEKGDIPEGYSVSREKKERFSLILESASTNQTSMYLCASRTGTGAEAFFGQGTRLTVV.

This clonotype was observed a few times. V is TRBV5-7 and J is TRBJ2-3; 7 bases map to TRBD2. TRBV5-7 is assigned to the ORF class and has an uncertain function. The CDR3 covers 17 residues. With 2 bases clipped from V and 5 bases from J, the junction kept 14 bases outside the gene matches. CDR3 nucleotides: TGTGCCAGCAGCTTCATGCGGGATAAACGCGGGGGAGATACGCAGTATTTT. Translated: CASSFMRDKRGGDTQYF.

The table lists this clonotype with many counts. This sequence joins TRBV2 and TRBJ2-2; no clear D. The CDR3 is made up of 14 amino acids. The V gene lost 2 bases and the J gene lost 2 bases, with 6 bases spanning the gap. The germline V gene has CDR1 SNHLY and CDR2 FYNNEI. CDR3 protein: CASSESLNTGELFF. The DNA of the CDR3 is TGTGCCAGCAGTGAAAGCCTTAACACCGGGGAGCTGTTTTTT.

The table lists this clonotype with many counts. The chain couples TRBV12-3 or TRBV12-4 to TRBJ2-7; a weak D match, TRBD2 (5 bases). The CDR3 is 13 residues long. Trimming took 4 bases from V and 1 from J, leaving 8 bases between them. DNA of the CDR3: TGTGCCAGCAGTTCCGGGATTTCCTACGAGCAGTACTTC. Its protein is CASSSGISYEQYF.

There are many counts of this clonotype. J is TRBJ2-7 and V is TRBV20-1; D is unresolved. V lost 3 bases, J lost 0 bases, and 6 bases lay in between. This CDR3 is 12 amino acids long. Germline V CDR1 and CDR2: DFQATT, SNEGSKA (reference sequence). In DNA, the CDR3 is TGCAGTGCTAGCGACAACTCCTACGAGCAGTACTTC. Its translation: CSASDNSYEQYF.

This clonotype has at least ten counts. The rearrangement links TRBV4-2 to TRBJ1-1, with TRBD1 as a possible D gene (6 bases). V was shortened by 2 bases and J by 1 base, with 8 bases between the two germline ends. Germline lookup yields CDR1 LGHNA and CDR2 YNFKEQ. This CDR3 region has 14 residues. CDR3 protein: CASSQPDRNTEAFF. The CDR3 DNA reads as TGTGCCAGCAGCCAACCGGACAGGAACACTGAAGCTTTCTTT.

This clonotype was seen a handful of times. This sequence joins TRBV28 and TRBJ2-1; no definite D call. This CDR3 is built from 15 residues. The V and J ends lost 6 bases and 0 bases respectively, with 12 bases between them. Germline assignment: CDR1 MDHEN and CDR2 SYDVKM. The CDR3 DNA follows: TGTGCCAGCAGATTCTGGGCTAGCTCCTACAATGAGCAGTTCTTC. Its protein is CASRFWASSYNEQFF.